The T cell receptor (beta chain) under discussion was sequenced for a study of early stage breast cancer tumors. About the research overall: Average read coverage per sample was approximately 10-fold.

Libraries were prepared by immunoSEQ multiplex PCR; TCRdb keeps only in-frame clonotypes and omits some of them. The profile shows around 28,000 clones, roughly 77% of them singletons. V dropped 0 bases and J dropped 9 bases, with 19 bases sitting between them. Germline V gene sequence: CDR1 SGHTS, CDR2 YDEGEE. The length of the CDR3 is 16 residues. The rearrangement links TRBV5-8 to TRBJ1-5; a possible D gene is TRBD1 (6 bases). This clonotype originated in a person aged 30 to 40 with breast cancer. The sample taken for sequencing was breast tumor tissue. CDR3 amino acids: CASSLVGRGSWGPQHF. For the CDR3, the DNA is TGTGCCAGCAGCTTGGTGGGCAGGGGATCTTGGGGGCCCCAGCATTTT.